This entry describes one T cell receptor beta chain. Original processing methods: Estimation of nucleated cell counts relied on the amplification of reference gene primers. The repertoire was sequenced with immunoSEQ multiplex PCR; TCRdb's copy has only in-frame clones and lacks some. The DNA gave D and trimming, while V, J and clone size come from that table. The table has about 69,000 clones, roughly 73% seen once. This sample is part of a study of blood T cell repertoires in COVID-19. Background on the study: Samples taken during acute and convalescent COVID-19 were collected in the United States, Italy and Spain. PBMCs, B-cell-depleted T cells, or T cells were the source of the cDNA or gDNA that made up the material.

The CDR3 covers 17 residues. Germline-derived CDR1 and CDR2 are SGHAT and FQNNGV. Between the trimmed V and J ends, which lost 5 bases and 4 bases, there was a span of 23 bases. The TCR comes from a human donor in a cohort sampled during active COVID-19. The sample comprised peripheral blood. The V gene is TRBV11-2, the J gene TRBJ2-5; D may be TRBD2 (7 bases). The CDR3 spells CASSPRSGGGPAETQYF. CDR3 DNA sequence: TGTGCCAGCAGCCCAAGGTCGGGCGGGGGCCCGGCAGAGACCCAGTACTTC.